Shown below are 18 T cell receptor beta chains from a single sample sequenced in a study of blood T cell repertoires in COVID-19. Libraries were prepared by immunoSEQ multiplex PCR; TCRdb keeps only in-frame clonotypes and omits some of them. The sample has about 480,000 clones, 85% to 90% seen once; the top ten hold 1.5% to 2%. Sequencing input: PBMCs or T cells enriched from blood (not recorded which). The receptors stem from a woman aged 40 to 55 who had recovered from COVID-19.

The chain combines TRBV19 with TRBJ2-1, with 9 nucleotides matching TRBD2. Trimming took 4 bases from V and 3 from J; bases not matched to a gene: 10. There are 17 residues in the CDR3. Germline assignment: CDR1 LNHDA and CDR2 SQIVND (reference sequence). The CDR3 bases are TGTGCCAGTAGTACCTCCAGGCTAGCGGGATTCTACAATGAGCAGTTCTTC. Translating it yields CASSTSRLAGFYNEQFF.

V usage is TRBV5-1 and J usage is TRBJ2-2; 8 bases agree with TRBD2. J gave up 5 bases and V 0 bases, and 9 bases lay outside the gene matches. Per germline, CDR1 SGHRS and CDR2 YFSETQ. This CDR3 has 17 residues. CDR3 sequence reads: CASSLDGGGARTGELFF. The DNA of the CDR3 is TGCGCCAGCAGCTTGGACGGGGGGGGAGCCCGGACCGGGGAGCTGTTTTTT.

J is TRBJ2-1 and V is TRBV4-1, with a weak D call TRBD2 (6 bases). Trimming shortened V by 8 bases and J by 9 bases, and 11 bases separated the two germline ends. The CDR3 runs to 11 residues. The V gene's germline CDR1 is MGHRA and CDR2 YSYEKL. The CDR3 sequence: CASAQTSEQFF. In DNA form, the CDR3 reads TGCGCCAGCGCGCAGACTAGTGAGCAGTTCTTC.

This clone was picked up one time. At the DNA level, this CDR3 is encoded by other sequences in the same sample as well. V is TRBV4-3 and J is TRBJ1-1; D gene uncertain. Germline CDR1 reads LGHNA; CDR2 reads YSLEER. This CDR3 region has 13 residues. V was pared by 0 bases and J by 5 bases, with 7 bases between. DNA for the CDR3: TGCGCCAGCAGCCAAGAAACGGGGACTGAAGCTTTCTTT. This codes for CASSQETGTEAFF.

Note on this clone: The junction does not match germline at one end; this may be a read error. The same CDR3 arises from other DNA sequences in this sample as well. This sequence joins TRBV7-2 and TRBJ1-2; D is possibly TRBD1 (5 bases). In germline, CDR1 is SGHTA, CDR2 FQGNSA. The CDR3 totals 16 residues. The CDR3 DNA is TGTGCCAGCAGCCTAACCATATCAGGGCACCCGTATGGCTACACTTTC. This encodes CASSLTISGHPYGYTF.

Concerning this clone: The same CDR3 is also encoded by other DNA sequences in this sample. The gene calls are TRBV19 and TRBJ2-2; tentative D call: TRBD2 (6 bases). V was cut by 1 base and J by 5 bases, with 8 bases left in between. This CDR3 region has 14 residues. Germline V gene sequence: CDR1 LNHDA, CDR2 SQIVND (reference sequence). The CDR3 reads CASSIVGGTGELFF. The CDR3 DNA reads TGTGCCAGTAGTATAGTGGGGGGAACCGGGGAGCTGTTTTTT.

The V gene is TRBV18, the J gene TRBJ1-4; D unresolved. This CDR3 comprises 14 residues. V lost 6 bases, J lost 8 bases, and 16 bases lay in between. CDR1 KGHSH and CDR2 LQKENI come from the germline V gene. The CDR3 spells CASSPPPQPEKLFF. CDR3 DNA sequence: TGTGCCAGCTCCCCCCCTCCACAACCAGAAAAACTGTTTTTT.

The CDR3 sequence is CASRPSLNNEQFF. CDR3 bases: TGTGCCAGCCGTCCCTCACTAAACAATGAGCAGTTCTTC. The chain employs TRBV12-3 or TRBV12-4 and TRBJ2-1; D gene ambiguous. The ends were cut back, 8 bases at V and 5 bases at J, with 13 bases in the middle. This CDR3 spans 13 amino acids.

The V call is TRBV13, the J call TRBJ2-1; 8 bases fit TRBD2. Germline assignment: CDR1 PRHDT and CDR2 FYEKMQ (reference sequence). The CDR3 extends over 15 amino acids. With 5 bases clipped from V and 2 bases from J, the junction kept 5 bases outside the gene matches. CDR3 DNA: TGTGCCAGCAGCCTCGGGAGGGCGACCTACAATGAGCAGTTCTTC. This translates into CASSLGRATYNEQFF.

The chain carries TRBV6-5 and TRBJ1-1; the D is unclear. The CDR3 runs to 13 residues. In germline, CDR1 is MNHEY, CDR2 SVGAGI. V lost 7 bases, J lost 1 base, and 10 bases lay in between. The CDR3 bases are TGTGCCAGCAAACCCACGAGGAACACTGAAGCTTTCTTT. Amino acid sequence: CASKPTRNTEAFF.

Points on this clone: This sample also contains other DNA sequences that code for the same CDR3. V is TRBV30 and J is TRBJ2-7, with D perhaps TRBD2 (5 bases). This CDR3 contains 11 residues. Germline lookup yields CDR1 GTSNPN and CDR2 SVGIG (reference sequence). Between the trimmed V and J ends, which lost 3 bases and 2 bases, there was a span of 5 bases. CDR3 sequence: CAWSGTYEQYF. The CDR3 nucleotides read TGTGCCTGGAGCGGGACCTACGAGCAGTACTTC.

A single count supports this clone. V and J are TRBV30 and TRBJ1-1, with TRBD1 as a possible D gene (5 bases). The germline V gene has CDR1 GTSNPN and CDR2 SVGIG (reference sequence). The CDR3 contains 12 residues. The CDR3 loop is CASRQPNTEAFF. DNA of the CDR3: TGTGCGTCGAGACAGCCGAACACTGAAGCTTTCTTT.

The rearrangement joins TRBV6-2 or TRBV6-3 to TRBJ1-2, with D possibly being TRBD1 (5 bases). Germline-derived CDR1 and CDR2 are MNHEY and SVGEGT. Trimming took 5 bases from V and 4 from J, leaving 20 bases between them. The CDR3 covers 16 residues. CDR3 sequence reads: CASSPLIAAGVYGYTF. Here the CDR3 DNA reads TGTGCCAGCAGTCCACTTATTGCGGCGGGGGTCTATGGCTACACCTTC.

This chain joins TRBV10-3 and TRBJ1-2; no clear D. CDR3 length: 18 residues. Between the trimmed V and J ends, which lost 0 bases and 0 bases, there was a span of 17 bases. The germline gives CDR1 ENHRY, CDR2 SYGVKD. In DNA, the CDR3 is TGTGCCATCAGTGAGTCAGTAATTAGGACGGGGACTAACTATGGCTACACCTTC. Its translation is CAISESVIRTGTNYGYTF.

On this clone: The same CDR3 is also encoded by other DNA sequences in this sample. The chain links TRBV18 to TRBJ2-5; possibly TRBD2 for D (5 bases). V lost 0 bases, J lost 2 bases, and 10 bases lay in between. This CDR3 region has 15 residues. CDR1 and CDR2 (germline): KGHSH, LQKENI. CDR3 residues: CASSPPRGTQETQYF. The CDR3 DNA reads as TGTGCCAGCTCACCACCCCGGGGAACACAAGAGACCCAGTACTTC.

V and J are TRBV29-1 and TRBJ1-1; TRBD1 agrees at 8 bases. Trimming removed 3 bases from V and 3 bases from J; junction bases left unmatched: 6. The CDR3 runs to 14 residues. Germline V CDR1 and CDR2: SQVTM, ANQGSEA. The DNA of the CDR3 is TGCAGCGTTGAGGTTCAGGGGGCGCACACTGAAGCTTTCTTT. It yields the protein CSVEVQGAHTEAFF. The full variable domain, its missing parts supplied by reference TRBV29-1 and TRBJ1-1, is SAVISQKPSRDICQRGTSLTIQCQVDSQVTMMFWYRQQPGQSLTLIATANQGSEATYESGFVIDKFPISRPNLTFSTLTVSNMSPEDSSIYLCSVEVQGAHTEAFFGQGTRLTVV.

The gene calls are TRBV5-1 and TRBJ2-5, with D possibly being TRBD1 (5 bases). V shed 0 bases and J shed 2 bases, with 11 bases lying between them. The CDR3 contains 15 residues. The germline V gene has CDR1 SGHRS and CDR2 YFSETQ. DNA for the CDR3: TGCGCCAGCAGCTTGGACAGGAACCATCAAGAGACCCAGTACTTC. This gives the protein CASSLDRNHQETQYF.

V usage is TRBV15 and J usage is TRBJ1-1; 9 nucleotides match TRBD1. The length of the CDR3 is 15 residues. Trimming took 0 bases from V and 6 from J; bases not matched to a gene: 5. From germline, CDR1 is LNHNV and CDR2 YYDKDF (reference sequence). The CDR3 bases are TGTGCCACCAGCAGAGAGGACAGGGGAGATTCTGAAGCTTTCTTT. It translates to CATSREDRGDSEAFF.